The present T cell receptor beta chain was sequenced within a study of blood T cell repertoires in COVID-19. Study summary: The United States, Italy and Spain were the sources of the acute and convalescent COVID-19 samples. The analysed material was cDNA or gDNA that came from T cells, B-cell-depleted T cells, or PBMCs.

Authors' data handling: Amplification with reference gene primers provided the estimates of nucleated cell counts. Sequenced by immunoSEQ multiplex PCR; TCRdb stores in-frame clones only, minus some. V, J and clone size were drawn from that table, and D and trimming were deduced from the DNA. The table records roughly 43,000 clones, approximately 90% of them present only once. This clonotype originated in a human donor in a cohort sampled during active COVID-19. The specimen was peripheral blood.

CDR3 bases: TGTGCCAGCAGACTTGGACTAGCGGAAACAGATACGCAGTATTTT. It is translated as CASRLGLAETDTQYF. The chain is built from TRBV11-3 and TRBJ2-3, with 10 bases fitting TRBD2. Germline V lookup: CDR1 SGHNT, CDR2 YENEEA. The CDR3 runs 15 residues. V gave up 6 bases and J gave up 3 bases; unmatched junction bases: 6.